The entry below describes one T cell receptor beta chain. This clonotype has a count of ten or more. No cognate antigen has been identified for it. Per-nucleotide qualities are absent, and no much larger clonotype sits a single base away. A case-control design nested within a healthcare worker cohort in London, UK, was used, with weekly nasopharyngeal swab PCR tests and blood sampling performed. Healthcare workers were recruited between 23 and 31 March 2020, during the week of the UK lockdown, and were followed weekly for up to roughly 15 weeks. Preparation of the library involved 5' RACE. Sequenced on a NextSeq 500. To correct for sequencing error and PCR bias, the TCR library protocol tagged individual cDNA molecules with unique molecular identifiers. Both TCR alpha and beta chains were sequenced, and tight co-correlation was observed between alpha and beta sequence abundances in each sample. The authors processed their data as follows. Decombinator V4 was used to perform V gene, J gene and CDR3 annotation of TCR sequences. TCRs were defined as expanded if a significant change between any two time points was detected under a Poisson model with p below 0.0001. TCR abundances were normalised to the total number of TCRs sequenced in each sample and reported as counts per million. MAIT TCRs were defined by TRAV1-2 paired with TRAJ12, TRAJ20 or TRAJ33, and iNKT TCRs by TRAV10 paired with TRAJ18. VDJdb, accessed 1 November 2021, was searched for CMV, EBV and SARS-CoV-2 annotated TCRs, excluding TCRs annotated for multiple antigens. TCRdb's own reprocessing of the public reads used fastp at Q25 and MiXCR and kept productive beta chains. A single entry per CDR3 protein holds the most common genes and DNA from its merged rows. Clone size and V and J calls follow TCRdb, not the original study. The sample table shows 22,000 or so distinct CDR3 sequences, and just under 4.5% are seen once. The ten most abundant clones make up 15% to 20% of the sample.

The data were obtained in a study of early T cells in non-severe SARS-CoV-2 infection (dated by TCRdb to the early 2020s). For the wider study: Bulk RNA from unsorted whole blood was used for TCR sequencing, so alpha and beta chains could not be paired.

Study-wide conclusions, independent of this receptor: Matching against VDJdb was skewed toward anti-spike CD8 responses, likely underestimated virus-specific expansions, and missed private and CD4 specificities.

The CDR3 measures 17 amino acids from cysteine to phenylalanine. Left in the record is the CDR3 DNA by itself, 51 bases read in frame from the first base. CDR1 DFQATT and CDR2 SNEGSKA were looked up in the germline V gene (reference sequence). After removal of 0 bases from V and 5 bases from J, the junction retains 14 bases not matched to a gene. The TCR comes from an adult who was a healthcare worker with PCR-confirmed SARS-CoV-2 infection or an uninfected control (not recorded which). The specimen was whole blood. The chain uses TRBV20-1 and TRBJ2-7; 9 junctional bases match TRBD2. This receptor carries the CDR3 CSARDRASGGTSHEQYF. The DNA is as follows: TGCAGTGCTAGAGATCGGGCCAGCGGGGGGACGTCTCACGAGCAGTACTTC.